A single sample is the source of the 26 T cell receptor beta chains below, sequenced in a study of T cell responses to AZD1222 COVID-19 vaccine. Sequenced by immunoSEQ multiplex PCR; TCRdb stores in-frame clones only, minus some. The data contain roughly 84,000 clones, 70% to 90% of them singletons. The starting material was peripheral blood, obtained 28 days after the second AZD1222 dose. Every receptor here comes from an adult who received the AZD1222 COVID-19 vaccine.

The chain employs TRBV4-1 and TRBJ2-5, with 8 bases aligning to TRBD2. Germline assignment: CDR1 MGHRA and CDR2 YSYEKL. The J segment lost 2 bases and the V segment lost 2 bases, leaving 10 bases of the junction unmatched. The CDR3 consists of 17 residues. CDR3 coding DNA: TGCGCCAGCAGCCAACTTAGCGGGGCCGCGGGACAAGAGACCCAGTACTTC. Protein: CASSQLSGAAGQETQYF.

J is TRBJ2-3 and V is TRBV19, with 9 bases lining up with TRBD2. In germline, CDR1 is LNHDA, CDR2 SQIVND (reference sequence). V was clipped by 0 bases and J by 5 bases; unmatched bases: 6. The CDR3 contains 16 residues. In DNA form, the CDR3 reads TGTGCCAGTAGTATAGATGGCGGGGGGGCGAGAGATACGCAGTATTTT. Protein product: CASSIDGGGARDTQYF.

This clone was seen a handful of times. This chain links TRBV11-3 with TRBJ2-2; tentatively, D is TRBD2 (6 bases). The V gene lost 6 bases and the J gene lost 7 bases, with 18 bases spanning the gap. Germline loops: CDR1 SGHNT, CDR2 YENEEA. The CDR3 has 15 amino acids. The DNA for the CDR3 is TGTGCCAGCAGTTCGCACCGGCTGGGAGGCGGGGAGCTGTTTTTT. Protein product: CASSSHRLGGGELFF.

This rearrangement joins TRBV18 to TRBJ2-7; 9 bases map to TRBD2. Germline V gene sequence: CDR1 KGHSH, CDR2 LQKENI. The CDR3 consists of 15 residues. With V trimmed by 3 bases and J by 4 bases, 7 bases remained unmatched. The CDR3 region is CASSPPAGGPYEQYF. In nucleotides, the CDR3 is TGTGCCAGCTCACCCCCCGCGGGGGGGCCGTACGAGCAGTACTTC.

The chain has TRBV7-3 and TRBJ1-1, with 7 bases that match TRBD1. The CDR3 covers 13 residues. After removal of 2 bases from V and 3 bases from J, the junction contained 0 bases not matched to a gene. Germline CDR1 and CDR2: SGHTA and FQGTGA. CDR3 bases: TGTGCCAGCAGCTTAGACAGGGACACTGAAGCTTTCTTT. This sequence encodes CASSLDRDTEAFF.

The gene calls are TRBV6-6 and TRBJ2-7; unclear D gene. This CDR3 region has 14 residues. V was pared by 5 bases and J by 4 bases, with 15 bases between. From germline, CDR1 is MNHNY and CDR2 SVGAGI (reference sequence). Here the CDR3 DNA reads TGTGCCAGCAGTCTCGGTGGGGTTGGGTACGAGCAGTACTTC. Amino acid sequence: CASSLGGVGYEQYF.

V and J are TRBV7-2 and TRBJ2-7; D not certain. CDR3 length equals 16 residues. CDR1 SGHTA and CDR2 FQGNSA come from the germline V gene. Trimming took 1 base from V and 0 from J, leaving 13 bases between them. The CDR3 here is CASSLDYAWASYEQYF. The CDR3 DNA reads as TGTGCCAGCAGCTTAGACTACGCTTGGGCCTCCTACGAGCAGTACTTC.

The chain carries TRBV9 and TRBJ1-6; possible D gene TRBD1, 6 bases. Germline loops: CDR1 SGDLS, CDR2 YYNGEE. This CDR3 spans 15 amino acids. Trimming cost V 3 bases and J 16 bases, with 23 bases left between them. The CDR3 loop is CASSGPTVAGQNLHF. The CDR3, as DNA: TGTGCCAGCAGCGGACCCACAGTAGCGGGACAAAATCTCCACTTT.

The chain carries TRBV27 and TRBJ2-7; D ambiguous. V dropped 3 bases and J dropped 3 bases, with 9 bases sitting between them. CDR3 length equals 13 residues. The germline gives CDR1 MNHEY, CDR2 SMNVEV (reference sequence). The DNA of the CDR3 is TGTGCCAGCAGTTTTGCGCCTCACTACGAGCAGTACTTC. It encodes CASSFAPHYEQYF.

This clone showed up just once. The chain combines TRBV11-1 with TRBJ2-5; D perhaps matches TRBD2 (5 bases). The germline CDR1 and CDR2 sequences are SGHAT and FQDESV (reference sequence). The CDR3 contains 11 residues. Trimming removed 4 bases at V and 7 bases at J, with 7 bases between. CDR3 nucleotide sequence: TGTGCCAGCAGCTCCGAGGGGACCCAGTACTTC. Its translation: CASSSEGTQYF.

This chain links TRBV27 with TRBJ2-3; TRBD2 might be the D (5 bases). Germline assignment: CDR1 MNHEY and CDR2 SMNVEV (reference sequence). The CDR3 is 13 residues long. V lost 6 bases and J lost 7, with 14 bases in between. CDR3 protein: CASSPTRAHTQYF. In DNA, the CDR3 is TGTGCCAGCAGCCCCACTAGAGCACATACGCAGTATTTT.

The CDR3 protein is CASSLFSRSSYEQYF. CDR3 DNA sequence: TGTGCCAGCAGTTTGTTCTCACGGTCGTCCTACGAGCAGTACTTC. The chain carries TRBV27 and TRBJ2-7; D unclear. Germline-derived CDR1 and CDR2 are MNHEY and SMNVEV (reference sequence). V dropped 3 bases and J dropped 1 base, with 13 bases sitting between them. The CDR3 runs 15 residues.

V and J are TRBV9 and TRBJ1-6, with unresolved D. Deletions cut 0 bases from V and 3 bases from J, with 7 bases between. In germline, CDR1 is SGDLS, CDR2 YYNGEE. CDR3 length equals 15 residues. The CDR3 sequence: CASSVDGYYNSPLHF. The CDR3 DNA sequence: TGTGCCAGCAGCGTAGATGGCTACTATAATTCACCCCTCCACTTT. Full variable domain (rest looked up from reference TRBV9 and TRBJ1-6): DSGVTQTPKHLITATGQRVTLRCSPRSGDLSVYWYQQSLDQGLQFLIQYYNGEERAKGNILERFSAQQFPDLHSELNLSSLELGDSALYFCASSVDGYYNSPLHFGNGTRLTVT.

The V call is TRBV27, the J call TRBJ1-1; TRBD1 matches at 7 bases. CDR1 and CDR2 (germline): MNHEY, SMNVEV (reference sequence). The V and J ends lost 5 bases and 2 bases, in that order; junction bases with no gene match: 17. The CDR3 consists of 18 residues. The CDR3 region has the DNA TGTGCCAGCAGTCTAGGGGCAGCAGGGGGAATAGTAAACACTGAAGCTTTCTTT. Translated, it gives CASSLGAAGGIVNTEAFF.

CDR3 residues: CASSLGLGGNQPQHF. The CDR3, as DNA: TGTGCCAGCAGCTTAGGGCTTGGGGGTAATCAGCCCCAGCATTTT. The chain uses TRBV7-8 and TRBJ1-5; a weak D match, TRBD1 (5 bases). This CDR3 spans 15 amino acids. Trimming removed 1 base from V and 4 bases from J, with 11 bases in between. Germline lookup yields CDR1 SGHVS and CDR2 FQNEAQ.

The V call is TRBV28, the J call TRBJ1-2, with D possibly TRBD1 on 6 matching bases. V was clipped by 6 bases and J by 8 bases, with 10 bases between them. Per germline, CDR1 MDHEN and CDR2 SYDVKM. The CDR3 is 11 residues long. Here the CDR3 reads CASSTTGGYTF. CDR3 bases: TGTGCCAGCAGCACCACAGGGGGCTACACCTTC.

The chain uses TRBV18 and TRBJ2-7; D not certain. The CDR3 contains 15 residues. V was cut by 0 bases and J by 0 bases, with 9 bases left in between. Germline V CDR1 and CDR2: KGHSH, LQKENI. The DNA for the CDR3 is TGTGCCAGCTCACCACCTTACACTCACTCCTACGAGCAGTACTTC. Amino acids: CASSPPYTHSYEQYF.

The V and J genes are TRBV7-9 and TRBJ2-2; perhaps TRBD1 as D (6 bases). This CDR3 has 16 residues. Germline V gene lookup returns CDR1 SEHNR and CDR2 FQNEAQ (reference sequence). V was trimmed by 3 bases and J by 3 bases, leaving 14 bases between them. Here the CDR3 reads CASSLGWGLHTGELFF. DNA for the CDR3: TGTGCCAGCAGCTTGGGTTGGGGGCTTCACACCGGGGAGCTGTTTTTT.

The chain uses TRBV29-1 and TRBJ2-7, with 9 bases that match TRBD1. The V and J ends lost 4 bases and 5 bases, in that order; junction bases with no gene match: 6. The germline gives CDR1 SQVTM, CDR2 ANQGSEA. This CDR3 spans 13 amino acids. For the CDR3, the DNA is TGCAGCGTTGGGGGACAGGGATCCAACGAGCAGTACTTC. It codes for CSVGGQGSNEQYF.

The V gene is TRBV7-9, the J gene TRBJ2-2, with D maybe TRBD1 (5 bases). Looked up from germline, CDR1 is SEHNR and CDR2 is FQNEAQ (reference sequence). Trimming shortened V by 2 bases and J by 1 base, and 11 bases separated the two germline ends. This CDR3 comprises 16 residues. The CDR3 DNA reads as TGTGCCAGCAGCTTAAGGGGTTGGGGGAACACCGGGGAGCTGTTTTTT. It encodes CASSLRGWGNTGELFF.

The chain recombines TRBV3-1 (or the pseudogene TRBV3-2) with TRBJ2-5; possible D gene TRBD1, 6 bases. The CDR3 length is 16 residues. V gave up 1 base and J gave up 0 bases, with 12 bases separating them. Germline V gene lookup returns CDR1 LGHDT and CDR2 YNNKEL (reference sequence). The CDR3 is CASSQGIRGHQETQYF. The CDR3 DNA is TGTGCCAGCAGCCAAGGAATCAGGGGCCACCAAGAGACCCAGTACTTC.

A word on this clone: Mismatch with germline at one junction end may stem from a read error. This chain joins TRBV7-3 and TRBJ2-3, with D possibly matching TRBD2 (6 bases). The germline V gene has CDR1 SGHTA and CDR2 FQGTGA. CDR3 length: 14 amino acids. CDR3 amino acids: CASSRLGSRDTQYF. DNA for the CDR3: TGTGCCAGCAGCCGACTAGGGAGCAGAGATACGCAGTATTTT.

This chain links TRBV18 with TRBJ1-3; no clear D gene. Between the trimmed V and J ends, which lost 3 bases and 1 base, there was a span of 13 bases. Germline V gene data show CDR1 as KGHSH and CDR2 as LQKENI. CDR3 length: 16 residues. CDR3 nucleotides: TGTGCCAGCTCACCGTCCATGGTTAATTCTGGAAACACCATATATTTT. Translating gives CASSPSMVNSGNTIYF. The entire variable domain, with the rest obtained from reference TRBV18 and TRBJ1-3, is as follows: NAGVMQNPRHLVRRRGQEARLRCSPMKGHSHVYWYRQLPEEGLKFMVYLQKENIIDESGMPKERFSAEFPKEGPSILRIQQVVRGDSAAYFCASSPSMVNSGNTIYFGEGSWLTVV.

The chain has TRBV29-1 and TRBJ2-1, with a possible D match to TRBD1 (6 bases). Germline V CDR1 and CDR2: SQVTM, ANQGSEA. V gave up 5 bases and J gave up 3 bases, with 32 bases separating them. The CDR3 runs to 20 residues. CDR3 in amino acids: CSVPRIDRRTPENYYNEQFF. The DNA for the CDR3 is TGCAGCGTTCCGCGCATCGACAGGCGTACCCCCGAGAACTACTACAATGAGCAGTTCTTC.

The chain is built from TRBV20-1 and TRBJ2-1; no reliable D call. Trimming stripped 3 bases from V and 6 bases from J, with 15 bases between. The CDR3 spans 14 residues. Germline V CDR1 and CDR2: DFQATT, SNEGSKA (reference sequence). The CDR3 region has the DNA TGCAGTGCTAGTCGCTACACCCTACCCAATGAGCAGTTCTTC. Its translation: CSASRYTLPNEQFF.

The CDR3 protein is CASSLSEAGSTDTQYF. CDR3 in DNA: TGTGCCAGCAGCTTAAGTGAGGCGGGAAGCACAGATACGCAGTATTTT. The chain couples TRBV7-2 to TRBJ2-3, with D perhaps matching TRBD2 (6 bases). This CDR3 has 16 residues. Trimming removed 2 bases from V and 0 bases from J, with 12 bases in between. The V gene's germline CDR1 is SGHTA and CDR2 FQGNSA.